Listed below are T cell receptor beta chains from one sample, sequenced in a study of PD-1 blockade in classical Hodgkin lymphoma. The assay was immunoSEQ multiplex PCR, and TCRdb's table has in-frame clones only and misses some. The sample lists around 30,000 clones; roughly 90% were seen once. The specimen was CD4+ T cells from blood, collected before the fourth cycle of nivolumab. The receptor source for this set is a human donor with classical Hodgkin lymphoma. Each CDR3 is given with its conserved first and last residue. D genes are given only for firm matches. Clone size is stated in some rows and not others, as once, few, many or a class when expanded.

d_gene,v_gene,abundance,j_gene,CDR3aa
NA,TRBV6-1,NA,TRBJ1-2,CASSARGLSGDGYTF
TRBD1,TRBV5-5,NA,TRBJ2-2,CASSLNTGGADPRELFF
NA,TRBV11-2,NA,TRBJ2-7,CASRPGRAGSYEQYF
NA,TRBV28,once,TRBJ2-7,CASSLQGPYEQYF
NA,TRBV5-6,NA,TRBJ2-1,CASTRYNEQFF
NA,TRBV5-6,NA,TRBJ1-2,CASSIPPTGNYGYTF
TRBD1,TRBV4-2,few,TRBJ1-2,CASSQELTGKRNF
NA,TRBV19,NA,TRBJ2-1,CASSPIRLLSYNEQFF
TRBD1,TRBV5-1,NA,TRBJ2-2,CASSSGTGTNTGELFF
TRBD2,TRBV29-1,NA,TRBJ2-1,CSAKSGSNYNEQFF
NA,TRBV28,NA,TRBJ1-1,CASRAGLRGTEAFF
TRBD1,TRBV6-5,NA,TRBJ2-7,CASSYSTGGYEQYF